Reported below is one T cell receptor beta chain. The target antigen is unknown. The CDR3 is 18 residues long. CDR1 is LNHDA and CDR2 is SQIVND in the germline V gene (reference sequence). Trimming shortened V by 4 bases and J by 4 bases, and 22 bases separated the two germline ends. This sample stems from a study of cytomegalovirus exposure and HLA in healthy donors. Study at large: A prior analysis found roughly 110 million unique TCR beta sequences from approximately 200 million T cells. Study outcomes and limitations: Likely technical artifact: a cluster of highly shared sequence variants. In vitro checks showed that three CMV-associated chains really do target CMV antigens.

PCR amplification relied on 60 Vbeta primers (plus 13 Jbeta primers). TCRdb's table, derived via immunoSEQ multiplex PCR, lists solely in-frame clones and lacks some. This sample yields 150,000 to 200,000 clones, of which 70% to 80% are seen a single time; just over 2% belongs to the top ten. The sequenced material came from PBMCs. This chain joins TRBV19 and TRBJ2-2; possible D gene TRBD1, 6 bases. The TCR sequence derives from a woman in her 30s in good health and CMV-seropositive. CDR3 bases: TGTGCCAGTAGTACGCCGTGGGGCCAAAGGGGGAGCACCGGGGAGCTGTTTTTT. This codes for CASSTPWGQRGSTGELFF.